This T cell receptor beta chain is from a study of T cell changes during pregnancy in multiple sclerosis. The CDR3 runs 15 residues. Per germline, CDR1 LNHDA and CDR2 SQIVND (reference sequence). V lost 6 bases, J lost 2 bases, and 9 bases stayed unmatched. Repertoires were generated with immunoSEQ multiplex PCR, while TCRdb's copy carries only in-frame clones and drops some. The data contain under 70,000 clones, 91% of them singletons. This sequence joins TRBV19 and TRBJ2-7; 8 bases are shared with TRBD1. The sequencing here drew on peripheral blood, taken after pregnancy. The clonotype originates from a female donor in good health, enrolled as a control in a pregnancy study. The CDR3 nucleotides read TGTGCCAGTAGCGTAACAGGGGGTGAAACCTACGAGCAGTACTTC. It specifies CASSVTGGETYEQYF.